The sequence of this T cell receptor (beta chain) was determined in a study of T cell responses to AZD1222 COVID-19 vaccine. Background on the study: Samples with a second dose at about 4 or about 12 weeks were pooled together.

V was pared by 7 bases and J by 10 bases, with 16 bases between. In germline, CDR1 is MNHEY, CDR2 SVGAGI. The CDR3 is made up of 12 amino acids. Profiled with immunoSEQ multiplex PCR; TCRdb holds only in-frame clones, not every one. In the table there are 95,000 to 150,000 clones, around 89% of which are singletons. General study results and limits: Spike as a whole was targeted by vaccine-associated CD4 TCRs, dominant at 160-218 and 743-854. Nearly half of spike-specific TCRs reportedly target unmutated variant regions. The donors showed a predominance of white British ancestry and of females, with possible underestimation of clonal diversity.

Remarks on this clone: Antigen specificity is unknown.

The V call is TRBV6-5, the J call TRBJ1-1; unclear D gene. The TCR originated in an adult in good health. The specimen was peripheral blood, collected on day 0 of AZD1222 vaccination. This CDR3 is CASTTFGSGAFF. CDR3 bases: TGTGCCAGCACAACGTTCGGATCTGGAGCTTTCTTT.